The 5 T cell receptor beta chains below all came from one sample that was sequenced in a study of regulatory T cells in long-lasting Graves disease. Time point in this sample: newly diagnosed GD, antithyroid drugs for less than 3 months. With RNA extracted from PBMCs as input, the TCR library was made. In building TCR beta libraries, iRepertoire HTBI primers were used together with Arm-PCR of CDR3 regions. Via MiXCR, TCRdb re-called the multiplex PCR reads, giving one row per CDR3 protein. The data hold around 250,000 distinct CDR3 sequences, with approximately 18% observed a single time. A further study also used this sample, focusing on T cells in Graves' hyperthyroidism and ophthalmopathy.

The sequences come from peripheral blood mononuclear cells (PBMCs), collected at new diagnosis, from a patient treated with antithyroid drugs. These receptors all stem from a woman in her thirties with Graves disease.

On this clonotype itself: Only one base separates this from a far larger clonotype, so it likely reflects a read error. The genes are TRBV11-2 and TRBJ1-4; 7 bases match TRBD1. Germline lookup yields CDR1 SGHAT and CDR2 FQNNGV. This CDR3 region has 16 residues. The V gene end was trimmed by 6 bases and the J gene end by 5 bases; junction bases not matched to a gene: 12. CDR3 region: CASRPTRTGVNEKLFF. CDR3 sequence (DNA): TGTGCCAGCAGACCTACCCGGACAGGAGTAAATGAAAAACTGTTTTTT.

This clonotype showed up many times. The chain couples TRBV6-1 to TRBJ1-4; D gene ambiguous. CDR3 length equals 13 residues. Germline V gene lookup returns CDR1 MNHNS and CDR2 SASEGT. Trimming cost V 10 bases and J 7 bases, with 16 bases left between them. The CDR3 spells CATHLHSGEKLFF. The CDR3 region has the DNA TGTGCCACCCACCTCCACAGTGGTGAAAAACTGTTTTTT.

This clonotype was detected many times. The gene calls are TRBV7-9 and TRBJ2-2, with D perhaps assigned TRBD1 or TRBD2 (6 bases each). The germline V gene encodes CDR1 SEHNR and CDR2 FQNEAQ (reference sequence). The CDR3 length is 15 residues. V was clipped by 5 bases and J by 0 bases, with 10 bases between them. This CDR3 reads CASSRGTSNTGELFF. For the CDR3, the DNA is TGTGCCAGCAGCCGCGGGACATCGAACACCGGGGAGCTGTTTTTT.

This clonotype showed up just a few times. The chain combines TRBV6-2 or TRBV6-3 with TRBJ1-6; no clear D. The V and J ends lost 3 bases and 4 bases respectively, with 7 bases between them. The germline CDR1 and CDR2 sequences are MNHEY and SVGEGT. The CDR3 extends over 14 amino acids. The CDR3 reads CASSYRLYNSPLHF. In DNA, the CDR3 is TGTGCCAGCAGTTATAGACTATATAATTCACCCCTCCACTTT.

The chain links TRBV19 to TRBJ1-4, with D possibly TRBD1 on 5 matching bases. This CDR3 is built from 11 residues. Germline CDR1 and CDR2: LNHDA and SQIVND (reference sequence). V was trimmed by 11 bases and J by 8 bases, leaving 12 bases between them. The CDR3 is CAASGGEKLFF. CDR3 DNA: TGTGCCGCAAGCGGGGGGGAAAAACTGTTTTTT.